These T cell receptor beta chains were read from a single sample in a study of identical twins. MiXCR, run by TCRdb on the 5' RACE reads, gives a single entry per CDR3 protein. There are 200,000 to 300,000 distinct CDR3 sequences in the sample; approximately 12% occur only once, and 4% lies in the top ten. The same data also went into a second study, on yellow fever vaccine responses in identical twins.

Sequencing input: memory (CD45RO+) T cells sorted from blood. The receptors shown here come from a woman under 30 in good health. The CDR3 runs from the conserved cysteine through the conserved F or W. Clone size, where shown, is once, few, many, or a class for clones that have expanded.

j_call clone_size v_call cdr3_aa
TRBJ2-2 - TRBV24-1 CATSHLRATGELFF
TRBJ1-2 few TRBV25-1 CASSGTTSARNGYTF
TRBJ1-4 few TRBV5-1 CASSLNRDRGSEKLFF
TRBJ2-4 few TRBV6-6 CASSNGLAPTSF
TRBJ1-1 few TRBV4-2 CASSQVSQNTEAFF
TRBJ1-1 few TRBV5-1 CASSLTGGLWEAFF
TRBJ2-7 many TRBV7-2 CASSLRGPTYEQYF
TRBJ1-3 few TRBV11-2 CASSLDRRISGNTIYF
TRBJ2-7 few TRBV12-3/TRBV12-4 CASSFPGVDEQYF
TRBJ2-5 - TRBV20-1 CSAANLAGGETQYF
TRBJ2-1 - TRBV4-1 CASRATSASSYNEQFF
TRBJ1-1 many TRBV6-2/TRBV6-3 CASNQQGPTEAFF
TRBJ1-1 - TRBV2 CASSKGVNTEAFF
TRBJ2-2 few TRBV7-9 CASSQTGGDTGELFF
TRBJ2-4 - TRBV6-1 CASTPPQGPSPTKNIQYF
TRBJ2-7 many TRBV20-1 CSAPPGGLYEQYF
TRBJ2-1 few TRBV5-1 CASSPDPGRISYNEQFF
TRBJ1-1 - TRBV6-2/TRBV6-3 CASSYSRGAGTEAFF
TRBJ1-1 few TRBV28 CASSYPGQGATEAFF
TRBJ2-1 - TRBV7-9 CASRPRTGSGYNEQFF
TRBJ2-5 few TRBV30 CAWGSGGLETQYF
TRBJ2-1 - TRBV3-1 CASSPRNNEQFF
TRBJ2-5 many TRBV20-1 CSATLSRGGQETQYF
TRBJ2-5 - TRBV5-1 CASRGDRDQETQYF
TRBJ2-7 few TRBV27 CASSLSDTGYEQYF
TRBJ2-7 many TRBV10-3 CAISADRDLYEQYF
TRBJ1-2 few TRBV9 CASSVEGEGYDYGYTF
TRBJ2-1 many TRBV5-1 CASSHEGGSYNEQFF
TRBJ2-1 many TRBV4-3 CASSQEGLRTRIRNEQFF
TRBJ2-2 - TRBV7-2 CASSLYSGSGTGELFF
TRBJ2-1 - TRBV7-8 CASSDTSGVHNEQFF
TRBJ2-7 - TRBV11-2 CASSSGTSGYEQYF
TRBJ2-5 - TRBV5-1 CASEGGSGGLQETQYF
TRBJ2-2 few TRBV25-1 CASSEFFGQRNTGELFF
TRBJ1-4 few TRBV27 CASSLRPFNEKLFF
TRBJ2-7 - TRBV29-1 CSVEGSPNSHYEQYF
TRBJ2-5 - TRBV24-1 CATSTGGQGLRETQYF
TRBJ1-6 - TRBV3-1 CASSGTGKRNNSPLHF
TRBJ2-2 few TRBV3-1 CASLSRTNTGELFF
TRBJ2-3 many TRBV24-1 CATSKPQEDTQYF
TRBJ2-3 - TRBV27 CASSLGRTTDTQYF
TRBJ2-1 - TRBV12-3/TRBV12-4 CASSPITLAGGDSYNEQFF
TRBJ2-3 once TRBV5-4 CASSAGLGIGDTQYF
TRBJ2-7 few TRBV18 CASSHSGTGETQAVYEQYF
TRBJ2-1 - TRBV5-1 CASSLVQGAPNEQFF
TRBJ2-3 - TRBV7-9 CASSQQATDTQYF
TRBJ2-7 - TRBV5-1 CASSLGQGEQYF
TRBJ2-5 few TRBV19 CASSIQLEETQYF
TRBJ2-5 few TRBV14 CASSQEASGGTPIKETQYF
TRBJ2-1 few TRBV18 CASSVKSRDSNLGGVF
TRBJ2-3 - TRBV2 CASSEGWGSGTDTQYF
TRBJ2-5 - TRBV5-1 CASSPDSLAEQETQYF
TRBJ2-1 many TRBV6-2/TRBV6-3 CASSYEAEGYNEQFF